This TCR beta chain originates from a study of CD8 T cells in ankylosing spondylitis. Study-wide points: Some of the motif variants had earlier been found in reactive arthritis patients' fluid and blood.

This clonotype was recorded many times. Its antigen is as yet unknown. From the 5' RACE reads, TCRdb called clonotypes with MiXCR, one entry per CDR3 protein. The repertoire consists of 250,000 or so distinct CDR3 sequences, with more than 20% occurring once and the leading ten covering 0.5% to 0.65%. V was shortened by 5 bases and J by 5 bases, with 15 bases between the two germline ends. The germline V gene has CDR1 DFQATT and CDR2 SNEGSKA (reference sequence). This CDR3 is built from 13 residues. The receptor was isolated from a male donor with ankylosing spondylitis or in good health (not recorded which). Sequenced: blood, either unsorted or a sorted T cell fraction (not recorded which). The chain links TRBV20-1 to TRBJ1-1; D remains unclear. CDR3 sequence reads: CSASQTRGTEAFF. The DNA of the CDR3 is TGCAGTGCTTCCCAGACCCGAGGGACTGAAGCTTTCTTT.